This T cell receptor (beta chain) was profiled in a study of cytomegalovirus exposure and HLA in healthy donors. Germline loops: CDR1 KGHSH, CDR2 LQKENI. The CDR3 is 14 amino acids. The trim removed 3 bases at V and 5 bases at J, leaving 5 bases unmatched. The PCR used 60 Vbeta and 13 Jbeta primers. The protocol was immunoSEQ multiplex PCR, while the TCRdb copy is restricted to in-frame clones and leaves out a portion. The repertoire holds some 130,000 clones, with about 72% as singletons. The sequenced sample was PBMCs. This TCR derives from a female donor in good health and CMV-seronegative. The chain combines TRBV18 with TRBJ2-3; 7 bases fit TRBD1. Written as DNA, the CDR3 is TGTGCCAGCTCACCGGGACAGCCAAAAGATACGCAGTATTTT. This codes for CASSPGQPKDTQYF. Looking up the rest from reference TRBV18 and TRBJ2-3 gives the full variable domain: NAGVMQNPRHLVRRRGQEARLRCSPMKGHSHVYWYRQLPEEGLKFMVYLQKENIIDESGMPKERFSAEFPKEGPSILRIQQVVRGDSAAYFCASSPGQPKDTQYFGPGTRLTVL.